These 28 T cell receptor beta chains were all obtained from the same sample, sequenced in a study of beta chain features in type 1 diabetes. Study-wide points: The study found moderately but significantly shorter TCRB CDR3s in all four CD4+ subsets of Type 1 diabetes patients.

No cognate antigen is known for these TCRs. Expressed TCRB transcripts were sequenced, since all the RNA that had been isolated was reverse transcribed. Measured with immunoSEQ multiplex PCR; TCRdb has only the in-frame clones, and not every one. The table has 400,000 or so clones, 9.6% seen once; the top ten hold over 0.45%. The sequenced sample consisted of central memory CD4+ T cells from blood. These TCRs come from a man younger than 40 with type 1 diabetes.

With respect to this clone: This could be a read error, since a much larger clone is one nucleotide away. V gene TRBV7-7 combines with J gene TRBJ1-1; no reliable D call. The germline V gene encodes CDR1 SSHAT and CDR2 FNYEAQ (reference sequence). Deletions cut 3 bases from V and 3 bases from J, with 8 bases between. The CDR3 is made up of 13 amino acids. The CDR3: CASSLDVDTEAFF. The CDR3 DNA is TGTGCCAGCAGCTTGGACGTGGACACTGAAGCTTTCTTT.

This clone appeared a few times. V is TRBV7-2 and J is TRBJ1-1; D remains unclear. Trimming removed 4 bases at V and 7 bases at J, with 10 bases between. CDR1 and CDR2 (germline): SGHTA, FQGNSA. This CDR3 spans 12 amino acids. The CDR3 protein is CASSSDLYEAFF. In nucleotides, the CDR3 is TGTGCCAGCAGCTCCGACCTGTATGAAGCTTTCTTT.

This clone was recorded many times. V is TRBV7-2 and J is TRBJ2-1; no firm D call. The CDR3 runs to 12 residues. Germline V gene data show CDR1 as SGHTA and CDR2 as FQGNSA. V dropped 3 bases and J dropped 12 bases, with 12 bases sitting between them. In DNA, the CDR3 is TGTGCCAGCAGCTTGGGTATGTCCGCGCAGTTCTTC. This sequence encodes CASSLGMSAQFF.

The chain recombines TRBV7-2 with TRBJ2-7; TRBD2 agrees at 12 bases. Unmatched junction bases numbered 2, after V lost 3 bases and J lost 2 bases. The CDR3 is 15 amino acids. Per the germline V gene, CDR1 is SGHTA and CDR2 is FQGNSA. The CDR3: CASSFLAGGTYEQYF. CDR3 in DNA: TGTGCCAGCAGCTTCCTAGCGGGGGGGACCTACGAGCAGTACTTC.

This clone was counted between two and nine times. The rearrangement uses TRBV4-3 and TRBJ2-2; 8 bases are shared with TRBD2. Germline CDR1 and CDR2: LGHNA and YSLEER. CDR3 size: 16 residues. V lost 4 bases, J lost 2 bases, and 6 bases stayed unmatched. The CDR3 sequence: CASSRRAGGNTGELFF. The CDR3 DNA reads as TGCGCCAGCAGCCGACGGGCGGGAGGCAACACCGGGGAGCTGTTTTTT.

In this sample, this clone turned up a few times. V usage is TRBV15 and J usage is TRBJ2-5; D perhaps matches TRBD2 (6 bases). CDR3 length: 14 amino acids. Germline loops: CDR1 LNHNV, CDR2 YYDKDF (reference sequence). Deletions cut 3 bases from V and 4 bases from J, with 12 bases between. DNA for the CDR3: TGTGCCACCAGCAGGGGAGGAAAGGGAGAGACCCAGTACTTC. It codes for CATSRGGKGETQYF.

The CDR3 DNA follows: TGTGCCACCCAGGCGTTCTACGAGCAGTACTTC. The encoded protein is CATQAFYEQYF. This sequence joins TRBV28 and TRBJ2-7; D remains ambiguous. Germline V gives CDR1 MDHEN, CDR2 SYDVKM. The V end lost 10 bases, the J end lost 3 bases, and 10 bases lay between the germline ends. The CDR3 is 11 residues long.

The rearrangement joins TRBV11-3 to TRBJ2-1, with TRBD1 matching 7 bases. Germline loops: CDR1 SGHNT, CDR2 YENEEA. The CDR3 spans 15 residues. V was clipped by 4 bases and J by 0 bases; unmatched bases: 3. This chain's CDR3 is CASSSWDSSYNEQFF. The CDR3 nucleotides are TGTGCCAGCAGCTCCTGGGACAGCTCCTACAATGAGCAGTTCTTC.

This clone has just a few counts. The CDR3 is CASSLAGGPGNEQFF. In DNA, the CDR3 is TGTGCCAGCAGCTTAGCGGGAGGGCCGGGGAATGAGCAGTTCTTC. The chain combines TRBV7-8 with TRBJ2-1, with 7 bases aligning to TRBD2. With V trimmed by 0 bases and J by 7 bases, 6 bases remained unmatched. Germline assignment: CDR1 SGHVS and CDR2 FQNEAQ. This CDR3 is built from 15 residues.

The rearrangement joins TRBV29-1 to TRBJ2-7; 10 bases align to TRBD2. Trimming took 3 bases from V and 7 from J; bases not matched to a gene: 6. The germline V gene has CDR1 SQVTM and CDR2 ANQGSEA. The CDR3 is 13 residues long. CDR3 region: CSVDSLAGVEQYF. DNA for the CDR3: TGCAGCGTTGATAGTCTAGCGGGAGTGGAGCAGTACTTC.

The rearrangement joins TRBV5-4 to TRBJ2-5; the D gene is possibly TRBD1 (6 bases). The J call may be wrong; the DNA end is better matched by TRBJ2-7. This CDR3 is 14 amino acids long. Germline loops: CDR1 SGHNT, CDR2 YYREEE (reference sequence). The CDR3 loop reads CASSSNTGFYEQYF. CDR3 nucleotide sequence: TGTGCCAGCAGCTCCAATACAGGGTTCTACGAGCAGTACTTC.

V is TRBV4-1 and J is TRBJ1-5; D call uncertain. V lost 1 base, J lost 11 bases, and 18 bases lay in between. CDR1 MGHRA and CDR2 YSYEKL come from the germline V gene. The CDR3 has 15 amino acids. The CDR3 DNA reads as TGCGCCAGCAGCCAAGGGTTGGACCTTGGTCGGGCCCAGCATTTT. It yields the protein CASSQGLDLGRAQHF.

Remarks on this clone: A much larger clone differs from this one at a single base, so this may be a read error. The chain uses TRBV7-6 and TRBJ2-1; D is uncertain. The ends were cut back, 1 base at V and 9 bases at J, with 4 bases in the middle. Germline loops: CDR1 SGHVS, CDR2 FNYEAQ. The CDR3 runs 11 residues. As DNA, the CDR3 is TGTGCCAGCAGCTTAGGTCCTGAGCAGTTCTTC. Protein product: CASSLGPEQFF.

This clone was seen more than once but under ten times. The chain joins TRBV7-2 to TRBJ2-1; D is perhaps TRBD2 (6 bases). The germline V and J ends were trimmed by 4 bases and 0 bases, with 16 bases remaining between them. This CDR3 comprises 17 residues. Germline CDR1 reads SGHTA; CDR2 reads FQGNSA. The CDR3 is CASSSSDWGDSYNEQFF. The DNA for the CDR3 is TGTGCCAGCAGCTCCTCGGACTGGGGGGACTCCTACAATGAGCAGTTCTTC.

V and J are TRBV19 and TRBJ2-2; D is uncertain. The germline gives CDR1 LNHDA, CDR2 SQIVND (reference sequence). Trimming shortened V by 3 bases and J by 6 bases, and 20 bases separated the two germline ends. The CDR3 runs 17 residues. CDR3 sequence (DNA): TGTGCCAGTAGTATCCCCCCCGTGACCCCCTACGCCGGGGAGCTGTTTTTT. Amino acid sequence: CASSIPPVTPYAGELFF. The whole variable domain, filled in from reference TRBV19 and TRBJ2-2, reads DGGITQSPKYLFRKEGQNVTLSCEQNLNHDAMYWYRQDPGQGLRLIYYSQIVNDFQKGDIAEGYSVSREKKESFPLTVTSAQKNPTAFYLCASSIPPVTPYAGELFFGEGSRLTVL.

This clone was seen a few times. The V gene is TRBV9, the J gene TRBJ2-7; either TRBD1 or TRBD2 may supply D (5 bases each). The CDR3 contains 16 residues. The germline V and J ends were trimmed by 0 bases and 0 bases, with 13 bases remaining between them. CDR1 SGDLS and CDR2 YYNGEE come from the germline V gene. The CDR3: CASSVVRGPRSYEQYF. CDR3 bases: TGTGCCAGCAGCGTAGTACGGGGCCCCCGCTCCTACGAGCAGTACTTC.

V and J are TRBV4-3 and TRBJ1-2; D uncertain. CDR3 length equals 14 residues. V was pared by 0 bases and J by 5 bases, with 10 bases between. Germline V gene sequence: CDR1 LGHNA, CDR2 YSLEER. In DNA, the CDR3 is TGCGCCAGCAGCCAAGAGAGTTATTTATATGGCTACACCTTC. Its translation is CASSQESYLYGYTF.

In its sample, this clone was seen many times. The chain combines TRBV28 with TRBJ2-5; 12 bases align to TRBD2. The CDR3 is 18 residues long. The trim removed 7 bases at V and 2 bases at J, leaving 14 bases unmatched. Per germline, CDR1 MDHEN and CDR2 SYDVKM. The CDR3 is CASTLLWAGTSGQETQYF. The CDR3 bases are TGTGCCAGCACCCTCCTCTGGGCCGGGACTAGCGGGCAAGAGACCCAGTACTTC.

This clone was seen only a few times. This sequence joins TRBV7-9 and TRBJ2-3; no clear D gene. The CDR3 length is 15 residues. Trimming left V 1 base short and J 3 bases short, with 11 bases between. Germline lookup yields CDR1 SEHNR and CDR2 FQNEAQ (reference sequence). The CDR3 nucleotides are TGTGCCAGCAGCTTAGATCTTAGCCTTACAGATACGCAGTATTTT. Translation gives CASSLDLSLTDTQYF.

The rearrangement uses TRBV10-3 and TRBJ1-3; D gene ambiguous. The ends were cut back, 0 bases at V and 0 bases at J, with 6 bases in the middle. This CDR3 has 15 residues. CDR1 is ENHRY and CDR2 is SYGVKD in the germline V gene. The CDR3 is CAISESTSSGNTIYF. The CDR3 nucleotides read TGTGCCATCAGTGAGTCGACCTCCTCTGGAAACACCATATATTTT.

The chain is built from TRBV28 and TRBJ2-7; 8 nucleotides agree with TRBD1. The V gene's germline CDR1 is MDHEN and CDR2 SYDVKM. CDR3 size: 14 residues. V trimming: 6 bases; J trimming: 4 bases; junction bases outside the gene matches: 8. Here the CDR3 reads CASRIDRGRYEQYF. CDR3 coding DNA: TGTGCCAGCAGAATCGACAGGGGCAGGTACGAGCAGTACTTC.

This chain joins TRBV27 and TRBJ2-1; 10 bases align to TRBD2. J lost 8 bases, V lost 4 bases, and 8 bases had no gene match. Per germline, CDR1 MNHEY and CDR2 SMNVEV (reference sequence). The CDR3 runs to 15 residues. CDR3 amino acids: CASSSLLAGEDEQFF. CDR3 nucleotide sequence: TGTGCCAGCAGTTCCTTGCTAGCGGGAGAAGATGAGCAGTTCTTC.

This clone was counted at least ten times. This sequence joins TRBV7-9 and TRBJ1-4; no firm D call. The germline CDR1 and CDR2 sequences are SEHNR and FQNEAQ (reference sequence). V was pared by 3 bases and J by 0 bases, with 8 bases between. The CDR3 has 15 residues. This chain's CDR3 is CASSFPPSTNEKLFF. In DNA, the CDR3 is TGTGCCAGCAGCTTTCCCCCGTCAACTAATGAAAAACTGTTTTTT.

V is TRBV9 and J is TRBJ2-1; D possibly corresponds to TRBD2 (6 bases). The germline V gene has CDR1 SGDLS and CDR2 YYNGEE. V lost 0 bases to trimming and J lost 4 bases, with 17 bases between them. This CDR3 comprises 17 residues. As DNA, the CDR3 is TGTGCCAGCAGCGTAGAATCCGGCGGGAAGAGGTACAATGAGCAGTTCTTC. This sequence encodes CASSVESGGKRYNEQFF.

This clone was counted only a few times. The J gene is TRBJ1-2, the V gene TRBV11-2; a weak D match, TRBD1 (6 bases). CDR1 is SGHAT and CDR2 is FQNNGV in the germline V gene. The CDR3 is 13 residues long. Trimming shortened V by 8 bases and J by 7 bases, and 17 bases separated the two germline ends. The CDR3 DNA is TGTGCCAGCTTCTCGGGGGGCGCGAGTGGCTACACCTTC. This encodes CASFSGGASGYTF.

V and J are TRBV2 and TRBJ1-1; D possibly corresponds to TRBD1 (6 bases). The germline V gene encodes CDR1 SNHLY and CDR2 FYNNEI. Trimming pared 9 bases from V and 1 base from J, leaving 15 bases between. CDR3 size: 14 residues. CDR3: CARIYRAGNTEAFF. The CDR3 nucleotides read TGTGCCAGGATCTACAGGGCGGGGAACACTGAAGCTTTCTTT.

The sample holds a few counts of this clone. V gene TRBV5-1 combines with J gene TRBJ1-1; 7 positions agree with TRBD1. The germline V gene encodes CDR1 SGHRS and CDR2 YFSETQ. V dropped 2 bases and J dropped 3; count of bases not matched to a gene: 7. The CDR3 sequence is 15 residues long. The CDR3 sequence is CASSLKDQGDTEAFF. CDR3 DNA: TGCGCCAGCAGCTTAAAAGACCAGGGGGACACTGAAGCTTTCTTT.

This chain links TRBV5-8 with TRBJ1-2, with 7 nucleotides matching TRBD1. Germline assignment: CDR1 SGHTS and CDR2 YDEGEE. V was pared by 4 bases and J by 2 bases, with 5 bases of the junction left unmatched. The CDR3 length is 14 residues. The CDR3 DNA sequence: TGTGCCAGCAGCCCCGACAGGGTCAACTATGGCTACACCTTC. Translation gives CASSPDRVNYGYTF.